This T cell receptor (beta chain) was sequenced in a study of cytomegalovirus exposure and HLA in healthy donors. As for the donors, each was a healthy bone marrow donor. About this clone: What it binds is unknown.

Whole-study findings and limits: The authors excluded some V segments, including TRBV6-2 and TRBV6-3, as indistinguishable. In a later analysis, DRB1 alleles had the most associated TCRs; HLA-C alleles the fewest. Earlier analysis found most TCR beta V segments productive about 87% or about 30% of the time.

CDR1 is SGHRS and CDR2 is YFSETQ in the germline V gene. V was clipped by 3 bases and J by 2 bases; unmatched bases: 7. This CDR3 has 17 amino acids. The PCR used 60 Vbeta and 13 Jbeta primers. Only in-frame clones appear in the TCRdb table, and some are missing; sequencing was by immunoSEQ multiplex PCR. The data hold around 200,000 clones, with about 80% observed a single time. This TCR came from a woman in her 50s in good health and CMV-seronegative. This chain links TRBV5-1 with TRBJ2-5, with TRBD2 identical over 13 bases. Sequenced input: PBMCs. CDR3 amino acids: CASSSGLAGNLQETQYF. The CDR3 DNA reads as TGCGCCAGCAGCTCGGGACTAGCGGGGAACTTACAAGAGACCCAGTACTTC.